Presented here are 26 T cell receptor beta chains from one specimen sequenced in a study of cytomegalovirus exposure and HLA in healthy donors. 60 Vbeta and 13 Jbeta primers were used in PCR. The data were produced by immunoSEQ multiplex PCR, yet TCRdb's version contains in-frame clones alone and is incomplete. The sample carries about 160,000 clones, around 82% recorded once. Sequencing input: PBMCs. The receptors derive from a young man in good health and CMV-seronegative.

The chain couples TRBV14 to TRBJ2-7; TRBD2 agrees at 8 bases. CDR1 is SGHDN and CDR2 is FVKESK in the germline V gene. There are 15 residues in the CDR3. V shed 1 base and J 1 base; nucleotides not matched to a gene: 3. CDR3 in DNA: TGTGCCAGCAGCCAAGCCCCGGGAGGGTCCTACGAGCAGTACTTC. It yields the protein CASSQAPGGSYEQYF.

The rearrangement joins TRBV5-4 to TRBJ2-7; 9 bases fit TRBD1. This CDR3 is 16 amino acids long. Germline lookup yields CDR1 SGHNT and CDR2 YYREEE (reference sequence). V trimming: 0 bases; J trimming: 3 bases; junction bases outside the gene matches: 7. CDR3: CASSLARRQGGYEQYF. CDR3 DNA: TGTGCCAGCAGCTTGGCGCGAAGACAGGGGGGCTACGAGCAGTACTTC.

In nucleotides, the CDR3 is TGTGCCAGCAGCTTCCCGGGGGAGACCTACGAGCAGTACTTC. Its translation: CASSFPGETYEQYF. The gene calls are TRBV5-6 and TRBJ2-5; tentative D call: TRBD2 (6 bases). The DNA end lines up better with TRBJ2-7; the J call may be wrong. Germline values: CDR1 SGHDT, CDR2 YYEEEE. This CDR3 has 14 residues.

The J gene is TRBJ2-2, the V gene TRBV2; 8 bases align to TRBD2. Trimming at V came to 4 bases and at J to 1 base, leaving 5 bases not matched to a gene. The CDR3 runs to 16 residues. Per germline, CDR1 SNHLY and CDR2 FYNNEI. Here the CDR3 reads CASSVASGGNTGELFF. The CDR3 bases are TGTGCCAGCAGTGTCGCCAGCGGGGGGAACACCGGGGAGCTGTTTTTT.

Concerning this clone itself: A junction end diverges from the germline sequence, so it may reflect a read error. The chain carries TRBV7-9 and TRBJ2-7; 7 bases agree with TRBD1. Germline V gene sequence: CDR1 SEHNR, CDR2 FQNEAQ (reference sequence). The CDR3 has 15 amino acids. This CDR3 is CSSSPGTDYSYEQYF. The CDR3 DNA follows: TGTTCCAGCAGCCCCGGGACAGATTACTCCTACGAGCAGTACTTC.

This clone was seen just once. V usage is TRBV10-2 and J usage is TRBJ2-7; possibly TRBD1 for D (5 bases). This CDR3 region has 14 residues. Trimming took off 7 bases at V and 3 bases at J, with 16 bases between the two ends. In germline, CDR1 is WSHSY, CDR2 SAAADI. The CDR3, as DNA: TGCGCCAGCACTGGACACCCGAATGGCTACGAGCAGTACTTC. Its protein product is CASTGHPNGYEQYF.

This rearrangement joins TRBV10-2 to TRBJ2-7; 10 bases align to TRBD2. This CDR3 contains 14 residues. Germline lookup yields CDR1 WSHSY and CDR2 SAAADI. With V trimmed by 8 bases and J by 2 bases, 6 bases remained unmatched. In DNA form, the CDR3 reads TGCGCCAGCCCCCTAGCGGGAGCCACCTACGAGCAGTACTTC. It translates to CASPLAGATYEQYF.

The rearrangement joins TRBV29-1 to TRBJ2-5; D is unclear. The CDR3 is 13 amino acids. Deletions cut 3 bases from V and 0 bases from J, with 8 bases between. Germline V gene data show CDR1 as SQVTM and CDR2 as ANQGSEA. CDR3 residues: CSVDRINQETQYF. As DNA, the CDR3 is TGCAGCGTTGACAGGATAAACCAAGAGACCCAGTACTTC.

In nucleotides, the CDR3 is TGCGCCAGCAGCTTAGGGACTAGCGGGAATTGGGCCAAAAACATTCAGTACTTC. Translated, it gives CASSLGTSGNWAKNIQYF. This rearrangement joins TRBV5-1 to TRBJ2-4; 13 nucleotides match TRBD2. Germline-derived CDR1 and CDR2 are SGHRS and YFSETQ. The length of the CDR3 is 18 residues. The V segment lost 2 bases and the J segment 1 base; nucleotides outside the gene matches: 6.

The chain combines TRBV7-2 with TRBJ2-3; TRBD2 aligns across 10 bases. CDR3 length equals 15 residues. The V and J ends lost 5 bases and 5 bases, in that order; junction bases with no gene match: 7. The germline CDR1 and CDR2 sequences are SGHTA and FQGNSA. The CDR3 DNA reads TGTGCCAGCAGCCGTGGGACTAGCGTGGTAGATACGCAGTATTTT. Translating it yields CASSRGTSVVDTQYF.

The J gene is TRBJ2-5, the V gene TRBV5-1; D uncertain. The end of the DNA aligns better with TRBJ2-7, so the J call may be wrong. In germline, CDR1 is SGHRS, CDR2 YFSETQ. The CDR3 sequence is 12 residues long. The CDR3 sequence is CASSLGGDEQYF. The CDR3, as DNA: TGCGCCAGCAGCTTGGGAGGAGACGAGCAGTACTTC.

This chain uses TRBV4-3 with TRBJ2-1; 7 bases map to TRBD2. After removal of 1 base from V and 3 bases from J, the junction contained 3 bases not matched to a gene. CDR3 length: 15 residues. Germline V CDR1 and CDR2: LGHNA, YSLEER. The CDR3 DNA reads as TGCGCCAGCAGCCAAGGACTAGCCGGCTACAATGAGCAGTTCTTC. It encodes CASSQGLAGYNEQFF.

The CDR3 loop is CASSIGGAADTQYF. For the CDR3, the DNA is TGTGCCAGTAGTATCGGGGGAGCGGCAGATACGCAGTATTTT. V usage is TRBV19 and J usage is TRBJ2-3; TRBD2 is a possible D gene (6 bases). Germline CDR1 reads LNHDA; CDR2 reads SQIVND (reference sequence). This CDR3 region has 14 residues. V gave up 3 bases and J gave up 4 bases, with 11 bases separating them.

This chain joins TRBV6-1 and TRBJ2-2; possibly TRBD2 for D (7 bases). Germline-derived CDR1 and CDR2 are MNHNS and SASEGT. This CDR3 comprises 16 residues. V was clipped by 2 bases and J by 5 bases, with 15 bases between them. CDR3 sequence (DNA): TGTGCCAGCAGTGAATTTTCGGGGGGCAGGACCGGGGAGCTGTTTTTT. Its protein product is CASSEFSGGRTGELFF.

This clone was recorded a few times. This chain connects TRBV4-1 to TRBJ1-5; possible D gene TRBD1, 5 bases. V was cut by 0 bases and J by 2 bases, with 8 bases left in between. This CDR3 has 15 amino acids. From germline, CDR1 is MGHRA and CDR2 YSYEKL. The CDR3 protein is CASSQERGGNQPQHF. DNA of the CDR3: TGCGCCAGCAGCCAAGAGCGGGGGGGCAATCAGCCCCAGCATTTT.

This chain connects TRBV7-2 to TRBJ2-7; TRBD2 matches 12 bases. This CDR3 has 14 residues. With V trimmed by 5 bases and J by 2 bases, 1 base remained unmatched. The germline V gene encodes CDR1 SGHTA and CDR2 FQGNSA. The CDR3 DNA reads TGTGCCAGCAGCCCTAGCGGGGGGGCCTACGAGCAGTACTTC. Its protein product is CASSPSGGAYEQYF.

This chain uses TRBV30 with TRBJ1-3; D possibly corresponds to TRBD1 (6 bases). This CDR3 contains 16 residues. The germline CDR1 and CDR2 sequences are GTSNPN and SVGIG (reference sequence). The ends were cut back, 1 base at V and 0 bases at J, with 13 bases in the middle. The CDR3 here is CAWSGGQAFSGNTIYF. CDR3 bases: TGTGCCTGGAGTGGGGGGCAGGCGTTCTCTGGAAACACCATATATTTT. Filled out from reference TRBV30 and TRBJ1-3, the complete variable domain reads SQTIHQWPATLVQPVGSPLSLECTVEGTSNPNLYWYRQAAGRGLQLLFYSVGIGQISSEVPQNLSASRPQDRQFILSSKKLLLSDSGFYLCAWSGGQAFSGNTIYFGEGSWLTVV.

In regard to this clone: Germline and junction disagree at one end, which may indicate a read error. This chain connects TRBV7-9 to TRBJ2-1; 9 bases line up with TRBD2. From germline, CDR1 is SEHNR and CDR2 FQNEAQ (reference sequence). CDR3 length equals 18 residues. CDR3 bases: TGTTCCAGCAGCTTAGTAAGCCTAGCGGGACCCACCTACAATGAGCAGTTCTTC. This gives the protein CSSSLVSLAGPTYNEQFF.

This chain connects TRBV2 to TRBJ2-7, with D perhaps TRBD1 (5 bases). Germline V gene data show CDR1 as SNHLY and CDR2 as FYNNEI. V lost 4 bases and J 0 bases, leaving 10 bases between the germline ends. The CDR3 totals 14 residues. This CDR3 is CASSGQLVSYEQYF. The CDR3 nucleotides read TGTGCCAGCAGTGGACAGCTGGTCTCCTACGAGCAGTACTTC. The full variable domain, its missing parts supplied by reference TRBV2 and TRBJ2-7, is EPEVTQTPSHQVTQMGQEVILRCVPISNHLYFYWYRQILGQKVEFLVSFYNNEISEKSEIFDDQFSVERPDGSNFTLKIRSTKLEDSAMYFCASSGQLVSYEQYFGPGTRLTVT.

The genes are TRBV30 and TRBJ1-2; 8 bases are a match to TRBD1. Looked up from germline, CDR1 is GTSNPN and CDR2 is SVGIG (reference sequence). This CDR3 has 14 amino acids. The trim removed 0 bases at V and 8 bases at J, leaving 8 bases unmatched. CDR3 bases: TGTGCCTGGAGTGTCGCGACAGGGGTCGTCGGCTACACCTTC. Protein sequence: CAWSVATGVVGYTF.

The chain recombines TRBV25-1 with TRBJ1-1, with D uncertain. The CDR3 is 11 residues long. Germline V lookup: CDR1 MGHDK, CDR2 SYGVNS. Deletions cut 8 bases from V and 5 bases from J, with 9 bases between. DNA for the CDR3: TGTGCCAGCCTAATCGGGACTGAAGCTTTCTTT. It specifies CASLIGTEAFF.

This clone was observed a single time. The rearrangement joins TRBV4-3 to TRBJ2-7; tentatively, D is TRBD2 (6 bases). CDR1 is LGHNA and CDR2 is YSLEER in the germline V gene. The CDR3 contains 14 residues. V was shortened by 4 bases and J by 0 bases, with 10 bases between the two germline ends. Here the CDR3 DNA reads TGCGCCAGCAGCCGAGGACTAAACTCCTACGAGCAGTACTTC. As protein: CASSRGLNSYEQYF.

The chain carries TRBV21-1 and TRBJ1-5; the table's D call, TRBD1, was not checked against the DNA. TRBV21-1 is designated a pseudogene. The CDR3 has 17 residues. The CDR3 reads CASSKLGDRWFGQPQHF. CDR3 nucleotide sequence: TGTGCCAGCAGCAAACTTGGGGACAGGTGGTTTGGTCAGCCCCAGCATTTT.

This clone has just one count. This sequence joins TRBV7-3 and TRBJ2-3; D ambiguous. Trimming took off 1 base at V and 1 base at J, with 6 bases between the two ends. The length of the CDR3 is 14 residues. Germline lookup yields CDR1 SGHTA and CDR2 FQGTGA. The CDR3 DNA follows: TGTGCCAGCAGCTTAATTGCGGGCACAGATACGCAGTATTTT. The encoded protein is CASSLIAGTDTQYF.

This chain joins TRBV10-3 and TRBJ2-7; D is unclear. CDR3 length: 15 amino acids. CDR1 ENHRY and CDR2 SYGVKD come from the germline V gene. The V end lost 0 bases, the J end lost 3 bases, and 12 bases lay between the germline ends. The CDR3 nucleotides read TGTGCCATCAGTGAGTCCCTTGCTAGTTTCTACGAGCAGTACTTC. Translating it yields CAISESLASFYEQYF.

The gene calls are TRBV28 and TRBJ2-7, with 14 bases fitting TRBD2. The CDR3 covers 17 residues. V lost 6 bases, J lost 2 bases, and 9 bases stayed unmatched. The germline V gene encodes CDR1 MDHEN and CDR2 SYDVKM. CDR3 nucleotide sequence: TGTGCCAGCAGGGGGACTAGCGGGAGTGAGTCCCCCTACGAGCAGTACTTC. Translated: CASRGTSGSESPYEQYF.